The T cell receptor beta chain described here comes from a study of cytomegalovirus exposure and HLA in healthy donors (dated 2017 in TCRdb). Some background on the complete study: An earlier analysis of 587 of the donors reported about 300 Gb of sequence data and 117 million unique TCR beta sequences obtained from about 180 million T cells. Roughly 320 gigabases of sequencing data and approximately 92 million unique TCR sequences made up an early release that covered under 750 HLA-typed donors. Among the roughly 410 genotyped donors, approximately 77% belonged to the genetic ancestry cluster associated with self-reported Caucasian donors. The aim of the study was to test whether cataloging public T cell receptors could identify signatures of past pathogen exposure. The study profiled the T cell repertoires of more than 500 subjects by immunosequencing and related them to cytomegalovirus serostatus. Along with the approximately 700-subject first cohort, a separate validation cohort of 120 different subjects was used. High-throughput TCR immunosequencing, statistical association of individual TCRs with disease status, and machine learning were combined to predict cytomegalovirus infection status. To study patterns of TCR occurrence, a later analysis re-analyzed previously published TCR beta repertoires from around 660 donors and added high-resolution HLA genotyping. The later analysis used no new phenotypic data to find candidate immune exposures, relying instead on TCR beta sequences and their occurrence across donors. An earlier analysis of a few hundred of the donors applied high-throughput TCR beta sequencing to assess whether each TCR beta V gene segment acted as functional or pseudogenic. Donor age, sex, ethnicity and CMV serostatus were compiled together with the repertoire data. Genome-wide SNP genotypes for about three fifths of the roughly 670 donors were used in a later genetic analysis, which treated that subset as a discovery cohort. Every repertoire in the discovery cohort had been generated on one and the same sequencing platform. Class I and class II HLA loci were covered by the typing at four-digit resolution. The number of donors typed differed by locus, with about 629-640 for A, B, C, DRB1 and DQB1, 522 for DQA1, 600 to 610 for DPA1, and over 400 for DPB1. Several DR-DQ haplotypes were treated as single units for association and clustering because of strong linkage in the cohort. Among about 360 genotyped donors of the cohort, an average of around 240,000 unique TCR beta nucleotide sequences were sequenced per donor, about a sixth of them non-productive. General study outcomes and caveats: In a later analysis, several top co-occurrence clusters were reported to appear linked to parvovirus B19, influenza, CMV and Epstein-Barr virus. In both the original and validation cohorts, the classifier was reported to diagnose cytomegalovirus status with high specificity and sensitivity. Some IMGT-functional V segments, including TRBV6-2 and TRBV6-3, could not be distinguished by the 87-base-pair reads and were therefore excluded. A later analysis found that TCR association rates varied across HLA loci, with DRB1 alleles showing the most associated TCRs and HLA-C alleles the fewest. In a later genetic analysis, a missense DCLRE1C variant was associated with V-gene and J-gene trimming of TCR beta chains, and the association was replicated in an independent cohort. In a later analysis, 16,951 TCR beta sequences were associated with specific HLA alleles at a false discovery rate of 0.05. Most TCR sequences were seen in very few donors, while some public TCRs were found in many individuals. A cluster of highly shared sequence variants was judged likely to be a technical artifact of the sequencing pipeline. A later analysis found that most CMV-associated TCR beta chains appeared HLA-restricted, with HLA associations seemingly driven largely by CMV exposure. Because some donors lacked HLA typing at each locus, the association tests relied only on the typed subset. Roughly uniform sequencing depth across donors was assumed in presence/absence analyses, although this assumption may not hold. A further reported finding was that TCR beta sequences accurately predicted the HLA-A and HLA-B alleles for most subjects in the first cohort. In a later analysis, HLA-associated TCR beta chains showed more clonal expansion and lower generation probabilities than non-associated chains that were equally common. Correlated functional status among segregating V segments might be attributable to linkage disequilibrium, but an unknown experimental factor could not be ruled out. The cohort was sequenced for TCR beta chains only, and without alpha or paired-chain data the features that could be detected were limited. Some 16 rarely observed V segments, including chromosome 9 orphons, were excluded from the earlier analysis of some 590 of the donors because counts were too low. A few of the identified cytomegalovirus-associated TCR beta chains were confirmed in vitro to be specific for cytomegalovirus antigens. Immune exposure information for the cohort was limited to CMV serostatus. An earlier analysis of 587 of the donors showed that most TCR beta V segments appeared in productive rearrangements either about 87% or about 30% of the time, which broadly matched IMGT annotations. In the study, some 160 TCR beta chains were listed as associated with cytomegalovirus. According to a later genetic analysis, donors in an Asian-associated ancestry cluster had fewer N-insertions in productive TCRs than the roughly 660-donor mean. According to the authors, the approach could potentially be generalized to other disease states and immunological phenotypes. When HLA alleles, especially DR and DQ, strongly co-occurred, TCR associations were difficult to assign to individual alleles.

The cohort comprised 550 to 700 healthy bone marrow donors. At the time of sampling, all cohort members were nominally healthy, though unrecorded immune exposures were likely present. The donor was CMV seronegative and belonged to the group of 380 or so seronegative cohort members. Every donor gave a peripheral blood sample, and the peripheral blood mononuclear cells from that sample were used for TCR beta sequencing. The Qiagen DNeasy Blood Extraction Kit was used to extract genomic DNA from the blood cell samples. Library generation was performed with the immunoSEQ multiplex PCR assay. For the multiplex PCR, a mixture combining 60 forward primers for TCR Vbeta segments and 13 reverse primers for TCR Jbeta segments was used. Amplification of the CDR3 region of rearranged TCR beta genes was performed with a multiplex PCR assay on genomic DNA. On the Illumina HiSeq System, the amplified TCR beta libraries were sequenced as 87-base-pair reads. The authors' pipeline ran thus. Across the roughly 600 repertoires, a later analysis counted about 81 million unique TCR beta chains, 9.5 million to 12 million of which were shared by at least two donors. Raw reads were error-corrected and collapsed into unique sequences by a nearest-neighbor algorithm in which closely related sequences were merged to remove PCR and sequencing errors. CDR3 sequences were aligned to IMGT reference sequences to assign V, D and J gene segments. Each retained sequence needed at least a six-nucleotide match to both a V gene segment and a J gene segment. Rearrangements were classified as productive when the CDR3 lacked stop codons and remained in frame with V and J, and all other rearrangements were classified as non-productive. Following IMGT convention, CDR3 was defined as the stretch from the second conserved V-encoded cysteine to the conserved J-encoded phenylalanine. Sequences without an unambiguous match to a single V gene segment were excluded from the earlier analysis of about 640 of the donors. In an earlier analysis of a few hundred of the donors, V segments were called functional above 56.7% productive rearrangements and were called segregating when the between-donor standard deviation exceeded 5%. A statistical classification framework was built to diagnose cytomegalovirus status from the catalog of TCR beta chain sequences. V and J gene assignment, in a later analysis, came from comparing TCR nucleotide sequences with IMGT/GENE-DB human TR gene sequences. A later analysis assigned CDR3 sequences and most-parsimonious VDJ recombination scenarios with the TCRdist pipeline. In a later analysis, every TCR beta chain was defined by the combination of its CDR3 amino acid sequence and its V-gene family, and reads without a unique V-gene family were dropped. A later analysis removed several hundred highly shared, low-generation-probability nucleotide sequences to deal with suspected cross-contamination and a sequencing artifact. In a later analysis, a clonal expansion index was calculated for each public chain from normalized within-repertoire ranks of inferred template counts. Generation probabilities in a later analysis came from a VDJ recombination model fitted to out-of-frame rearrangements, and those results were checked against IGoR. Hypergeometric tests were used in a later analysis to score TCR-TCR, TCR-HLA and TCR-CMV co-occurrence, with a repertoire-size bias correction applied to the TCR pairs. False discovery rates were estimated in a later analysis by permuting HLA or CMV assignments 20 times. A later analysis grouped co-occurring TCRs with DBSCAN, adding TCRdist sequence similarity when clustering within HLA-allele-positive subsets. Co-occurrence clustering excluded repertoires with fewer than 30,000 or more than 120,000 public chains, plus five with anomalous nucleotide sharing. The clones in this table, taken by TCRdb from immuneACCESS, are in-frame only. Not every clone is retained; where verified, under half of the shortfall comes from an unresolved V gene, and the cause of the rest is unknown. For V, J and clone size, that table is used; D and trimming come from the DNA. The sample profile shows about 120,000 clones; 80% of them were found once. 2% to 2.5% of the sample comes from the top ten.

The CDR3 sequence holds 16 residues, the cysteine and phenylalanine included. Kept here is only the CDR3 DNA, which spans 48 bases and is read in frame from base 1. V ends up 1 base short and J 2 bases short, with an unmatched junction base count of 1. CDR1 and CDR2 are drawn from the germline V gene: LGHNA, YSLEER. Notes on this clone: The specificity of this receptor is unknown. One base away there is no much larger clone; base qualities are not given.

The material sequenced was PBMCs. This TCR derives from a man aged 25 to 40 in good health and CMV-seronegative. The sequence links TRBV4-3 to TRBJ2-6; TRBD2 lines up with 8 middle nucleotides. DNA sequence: TGCGCCAGCAGCCAAGCGGGGGGGCCTGGGGCCAACGTCCTGACTTTC. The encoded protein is CASSQAGGPGANVLTF.